The 23 T cell receptor beta chains in this list originate from one sample, sequenced in a study of T cells in Graves' hyperthyroidism and ophthalmopathy. There were TCR beta CDR3 regions amplified from RNA transcripts. HTBI primers were employed in a first-round RT-PCR of the TCR CDR3. TCRdb called the multiplex PCR reads again in MiXCR, with one record for every CDR3 protein. The sample has around 490,000 distinct CDR3 sequences; just under 20% are singletons. Specimen: blood. Every receptor here comes from a man aged 40-49 years with Graves' ophthalmopathy.

This clonotype has just a few counts. The J gene is TRBJ2-1, the V gene TRBV6-1; D possibly corresponds to TRBD2 (5 bases). V was shortened by 4 bases and J by 1 base, with 11 bases between the two germline ends. The CDR3 sequence is 15 residues long. Germline assignment: CDR1 MNHNS and CDR2 SASEGT. The CDR3 region is CASSAGSSSYNEQFF. The CDR3 DNA sequence: TGTGCCAGCAGTGCGGGAAGCTCTTCCTACAATGAGCAGTTCTTC.

The sample holds many counts of this clonotype. The rearrangement uses TRBV27 and TRBJ2-1, with D possibly matching TRBD2 (6 bases). The CDR3 is 15 residues long. V was clipped by 6 bases and J by 4 bases, with 16 bases between them. The V gene's germline CDR1 is MNHEY and CDR2 SMNVEV (reference sequence). The CDR3 region is CASRAGSSWYNEQFF. The DNA of the CDR3 is TGTGCCAGCAGAGCCGGGAGTAGTTGGTACAATGAGCAGTTCTTC.

V and J are TRBV2 and TRBJ2-7, with 9 bases fitting TRBD2. Germline V gene lookup returns CDR1 SNHLY and CDR2 FYNNEI. The ends lost 3 bases at V and 2 bases at J; junction bases unmatched: 11. The CDR3 runs to 17 residues. The CDR3 coding sequence is TGTGCCAGCAGTGACGTTTTACTAGCGGGTCGAGCCTACGAGCAGTACTTC. The encoded protein is CASSDVLLAGRAYEQYF. Using reference TRBV2 and TRBJ2-7 for the parts outside the CDR3, the full variable domain is EPEVTQTPSHQVTQMGQEVILRCVPISNHLYFYWYRQILGQKVEFLVSFYNNEISEKSEIFDDQFSVERPDGSNFTLKIRSTKLEDSAMYFCASSDVLLAGRAYEQYFGPGTRLTVT.

The chain couples TRBV19 to TRBJ2-1; D possibly corresponds to TRBD2 (5 bases). Trimming removed 1 base at V and 7 bases at J, with 11 bases between. The CDR3 covers 14 residues. The germline gives CDR1 LNHDA, CDR2 SQIVND (reference sequence). This CDR3 is CASSIGPLVNEQFF. The CDR3 bases are TGTGCCAGTAGTATAGGCCCACTAGTAAATGAGCAGTTCTTC.

This clonotype was seen a handful of times. This rearrangement joins TRBV20-1 to TRBJ2-7; 9 bases map to TRBD2. Germline V lookup: CDR1 DFQATT, CDR2 SNEGSKA (reference sequence). This CDR3 has 16 residues. V dropped 2 bases and J dropped 7; count of bases not matched to a gene: 15. The CDR3 spells CSARTRLAAVMVEQYF. The CDR3 DNA is TGCAGTGCTAGAACCCGACTAGCGGCAGTCATGGTTGAGCAGTACTTC.

V and J are TRBV12-3 or TRBV12-4 and TRBJ1-5; D call uncertain. The CDR3 is 12 residues long. V was clipped by 3 bases and J by 8 bases, with 8 bases between them. DNA for the CDR3: TGTGCCAGCAGTTTGCGGACGGAGCCCCAGCATTTT. This gives the protein CASSLRTEPQHF.

This clonotype was observed many times. The chain couples TRBV12-3 or TRBV12-4 to TRBJ1-2, with unresolved D. Trimming pared 6 bases from V and 3 bases from J, leaving 17 bases between. The CDR3 totals 15 residues. The CDR3 nucleotides are TGTGCCAGCAGCCCCGCACCTCGCGGGGACTATGGCTACACCTTC. Protein sequence: CASSPAPRGDYGYTF.

The rearrangement joins TRBV6-2 or TRBV6-3 to TRBJ2-1; D might be TRBD1 (6 bases). This CDR3 comprises 17 residues. Trimming stripped 2 bases from V and 0 bases from J, with 14 bases between. The germline CDR1 and CDR2 sequences are MNHEY and SVGEGT. Here the CDR3 DNA reads TGTGCCAGCAGTTACGGTGGGGACATCCTCTCCTACAATGAGCAGTTCTTC. It codes for CASSYGGDILSYNEQFF.

In its sample, this clonotype was seen a few times. The chain joins TRBV12-3 or TRBV12-4 to TRBJ1-5; TRBD1 might be the D (6 bases). The CDR3 covers 14 residues. Trimming removed 6 bases from V and 5 bases from J, with 14 bases in between. CDR3 bases: TGTGCCAGCAGCCCCCGGGACAAATATCAGCCCCAGCATTTT. It is translated as CASSPRDKYQPQHF.

The V call is TRBV6-2 or TRBV6-3, the J call TRBJ1-1; 8 bases agree with TRBD1. Germline lookup yields CDR1 MNHEY and CDR2 SVGEGT. The CDR3 is made up of 15 amino acids. J was trimmed by 3 bases and V by 6 bases; bases with no gene match: 9. The CDR3 here is CASSQRTGPYTEAFF. In DNA, the CDR3 is TGTGCCAGCAGCCAAAGGACAGGGCCGTACACTGAAGCTTTCTTT.

The rearrangement joins TRBV12-3 or TRBV12-4 to TRBJ2-3; TRBD2 might be the D (5 bases). V lost 5 bases and J 1 base, leaving 19 bases between the germline ends. The CDR3 is 17 amino acids. The CDR3 is CASSLSRGTLGTDTQYF. The CDR3, as DNA: TGTGCCAGCAGTCTGAGCCGGGGAACTCTAGGCACAGATACGCAGTATTTT.

The chain links TRBV11-2 to TRBJ1-4; tentatively, D is TRBD1 (5 bases). Germline V gene lookup returns CDR1 SGHAT and CDR2 FQNNGV. CDR3 length: 15 residues. V was clipped by 3 bases and J by 7 bases, with 15 bases between them. Here the CDR3 reads CASSFDSAGGEKLFF. CDR3 nucleotide sequence: TGTGCCAGCAGCTTCGACAGCGCCGGGGGTGAAAAACTGTTTTTT.

This clonotype was picked up many times. J is TRBJ2-5 and V is TRBV10-3; 11 nucleotides align to TRBD2. The CDR3 spans 17 residues. Germline assignment: CDR1 ENHRY and CDR2 SYGVKD. Unmatched junction bases numbered 6, after V lost 2 bases and J lost 1 base. As DNA, the CDR3 is TGTGCCATCAGTGAGCCTAGTGGGACTAGCGGCCAAGAGACCCAGTACTTC. Encoded protein: CAISEPSGTSGQETQYF.

Details on this clonotype: A much larger clone differs from this one at a single base, so this may be a read error. V usage is TRBV7-2 and J usage is TRBJ2-3; D is unclear. Germline CDR1 and CDR2: SGHTA and FQGNSA. This CDR3 is built from 15 residues. Trimming removed 3 bases at V and 2 bases at J, with 12 bases between. The CDR3: CASSFARTYTDTQYF. CDR3 DNA: TGTGCCAGCAGCTTTGCGAGAACCTACACAGATACGCAGTATTTT.

The rearrangement links TRBV7-2 to TRBJ2-5; no clear D. Looked up from germline, CDR1 is SGHTA and CDR2 is FQGNSA. V was shortened by 2 bases and J by 4 bases, with 20 bases between the two germline ends. This CDR3 is 17 amino acids long. CDR3 coding DNA: TGTGCCAGCAGCTTAAGTGTCGCGAGGCTAGTATCAGAGACCCAGTACTTC. The encoded protein is CASSLSVARLVSETQYF.

The chain has TRBV7-9 and TRBJ2-1, with 7 bases matching TRBD1. With 2 bases clipped from V and 3 bases from J, the junction kept 4 bases outside the gene matches. CDR1 SEHNR and CDR2 FQNEAQ come from the germline V gene (reference sequence). The CDR3 loop spans 15 amino acids. Written as DNA, the CDR3 is TGTGCCAGCAGCTTATTGGGGGACAGCTACAATGAGCAGTTCTTC. This codes for CASSLLGDSYNEQFF.

V usage is TRBV6-1 and J usage is TRBJ2-6; no definite D call. Germline CDR1 reads MNHNS; CDR2 reads SASEGT. This CDR3 is built from 15 residues. Trimming took off 5 bases at V and 4 bases at J, with 12 bases between the two ends. The CDR3 protein is CASSRAVQGANVLTF. In nucleotides, the CDR3 is TGTGCCAGCAGTCGGGCAGTGCAAGGGGCCAACGTCCTGACTTTC.

V gene TRBV5-1 combines with J gene TRBJ2-1; 10 bases agree with TRBD2. With 1 base clipped from V and 7 bases from J, the junction kept 8 bases outside the gene matches. This CDR3 is built from 16 residues. In germline, CDR1 is SGHRS, CDR2 YFSETQ. This CDR3 reads CASSLSTSGTRNEQFF. The DNA of the CDR3 is TGCGCCAGCAGCTTGAGTACTAGCGGGACGAGAAATGAGCAGTTCTTC.

A few counts support this clonotype. The chain has TRBV4-2 and TRBJ2-5, with D possibly matching TRBD2 (6 bases). The V end lost 0 bases, the J end lost 1 base, and 12 bases lay between the germline ends. CDR1 and CDR2 from the germline V gene are LGHNA and YNFKEQ. This CDR3 region has 16 residues. The CDR3 nucleotides read TGTGCCAGCAGCCAAGATCCCCAGGGAGGCCAAGAGACCCAGTACTTC. Translation gives CASSQDPQGGQETQYF.

Regarding this clonotype: A read error may be the cause here, since a much bigger clone is one base away. V usage is TRBV7-2 and J usage is TRBJ2-7; D may be TRBD1 or TRBD2 (5 bases each). With the DNA end fitting TRBJ2-1 better, the J assignment may be wrong. The CDR3 is made up of 16 amino acids. The germline V gene has CDR1 SGHTA and CDR2 FQGNSA. The CDR3 coding sequence is TGTGCCAGCACCTTAGGGTCCGGGACGGACTCCTACGAGCAGTTCTTC. Translating gives CASTLGSGTDSYEQFF.

The chain carries TRBV4-3 and TRBJ2-7, with D possibly TRBD1 on 6 matching bases. CDR1 and CDR2 (germline): LGHNA, YSLEER. The CDR3 extends over 15 amino acids. Trimming stripped 3 bases from V and 2 bases from J, with 14 bases between. Written as DNA, the CDR3 is TGCGCCAGCAGCCAGACTTCCCAGGGGACCTACGAGCAGTACTTC. This codes for CASSQTSQGTYEQYF.

This clonotype was recorded at least ten times. CDR3 residues: CASSLDNPARAFF. The CDR3 nucleotides read TGTGCCAGCAGCTTAGATAACCCGGCGAGAGCTTTCTTT. The rearrangement joins TRBV11-2 to TRBJ1-1; D uncertain. V was clipped by 0 bases and J by 10 bases, with 12 bases between them. CDR3 length equals 13 residues. Germline loops: CDR1 SGHAT, CDR2 FQNNGV.

This clonotype was picked up many times. The chain uses TRBV6-1 and TRBJ1-1; TRBD1 is a possible D gene (6 bases). Between the trimmed V and J ends, which lost 2 bases and 6 bases, there was a span of 10 bases. CDR1 MNHNS and CDR2 SASEGT come from the germline V gene. This CDR3 has 13 amino acids. The CDR3 sequence: CASSERQEAEAFF. As DNA, the CDR3 is TGTGCCAGCAGTGAACGACAGGAGGCTGAAGCTTTCTTT.